This T cell receptor (beta chain) was observed in a study of blood T cell repertoires in COVID-19. Study context: Donors in the United States, Italy and Spain gave samples during acute or convalescent COVID-19. PBMCs, B-cell-depleted T cells, or T cells provided the cDNA or gDNA that made up the material.

In the source study's methods: The authors estimated nucleated cell counts from reference gene primer amplification. Data came from immunoSEQ multiplex PCR; TCRdb stores just in-frame clones and leaves some out. V and J calls and clone size are given by that table; D and trimming were obtained from the DNA. The repertoire holds fewer than 150,000 clones, with roughly 85% as singletons. With V trimmed by 4 bases and J by 9 bases, 8 bases remained unmatched. The CDR3 contains 14 residues. The germline CDR1 and CDR2 sequences are GTSNPN and SVGIG (reference sequence). The receptor was derived from a human donor in a cohort sampled during active COVID-19. Source material: peripheral blood. The chain recombines TRBV30 with TRBJ2-3; 12 bases match TRBD2. Here the CDR3 reads CAWKLAGGPGTQYF. The CDR3 DNA sequence: TGTGCCTGGAAGCTAGCGGGGGGGCCAGGGACGCAGTATTTT. Combining the CDR3 with reference TRBV30 and TRBJ2-3 gives the whole variable domain SQTIHQWPATLVQPVGSPLSLECTVEGTSNPNLYWYRQAAGRGLQLLFYSVGIGQISSEVPQNLSASRPQDRQFILSSKKLLLSDSGFYLCAWKLAGGPGTQYFGPGTRLTVL.